Reported below is one T cell receptor (beta chain). V was trimmed by 3 bases and J by 13 bases, leaving 16 bases between them. Germline CDR1 is SGHNT and CDR2 is YENEEA. This CDR3 spans 13 amino acids. This sample is part of a study of blood T cell repertoires in COVID-19. For the study at large: The United States, Italy and Spain supplied acute and convalescent COVID-19 samples. In each case, the material was cDNA or gDNA derived from T cells, B-cell-depleted T cells, or PBMCs.

Here immunoSEQ multiplex PCR was the method, and the copy in TCRdb shows in-frame clones only, minus some. The repertoire has more than 100,000 clones, roughly 83% of them found once; the top ten carry roughly 4.3%. V gene TRBV11-3 combines with J gene TRBJ2-1; possibly TRBD1 for D (6 bases). The TCR sequence derives from a woman aged 80 or over with acute or convalescent COVID-19. Sample: peripheral blood. The CDR3: CASSFDIQGPQFF. The CDR3, as DNA: TGTGCCAGCAGCTTCGATATTCAGGGGCCCCAGTTCTTC.